This T cell receptor (beta chain) derives from a study of blood T cell repertoires in COVID-19 (TCRdb year 2020). Looking at the study overall: Samples covering the acute and convalescent phases of COVID-19 were provided by collaborators in the United States, Italy and Spain. The material from the prospective study consisted of cDNA or gDNA derived from T cells, B-cell-depleted T cells, or PBMCs. Deeply sampled blood TCRbeta repertoires from subjects exposed to, actively infected with, or recovered from COVID-19 were included in the dataset. A freely available public database, intended as a resource for researchers studying the immune response to SARS-CoV-2, is where the repertoires were released. The samples were drawn from the first 160 participants of the ongoing ImmuneRACE study and from some 1,300 subjects provided by 6 global collaborators. Sample metadata almost always included a de-identified subject ID, COVID-19 status, age in years and sex. HLA class I and class II types, where available, came from metadata supplied by the sample provider rather than from assay-based typing. Overall results and qualifications from the work: How much clinical and demographic metadata was included differed by source and by participant, and the metadata was provided uncurated.

There are 13 amino acids in the CDR3, from cysteine to phenylalanine inclusive. Only the CDR3 DNA is retained, 39 bases long and in frame from the first base. V gives up 5 bases and J gives up 8 bases, and the segment between their germline ends measures 14 bases. The germline V gene (reference sequence) yields LGHDT for CDR1 and YNNKEL for CDR2. TCRbeta CDR3 regions were amplified from genomic DNA using the immunoSEQ Assay, a bias-controlled multiplex PCR. For the original study's pipeline: Within the assay, amplification of reference gene primers was used to estimate how many nucleated cells each sample contained. To quantify the absolute abundance of each unique TCRbeta CDR3 rearrangement, sequence reads were collapsed and filtered. For each sample, productive Simpson clonality was calculated as the square root of Simpson's diversity index over productive rearrangements. Entries here come from immuneACCESS through TCRdb and include only in-frame sequences with V and J called. Some clones fail to appear in such tables; in the studies checked, an unresolved V gene covers under half of the shortfall, and the cause of the remainder is unknown. V and J calls and clone size are given by that table; D and trimming were obtained from the DNA. This sample gives about 160,000 clones in total; roughly 90% of them show up just once. The top ten constitute about 4% of the sample.

To note about this clone: There is no known antigen for this receptor. No base qualities exist here, and no much larger clone lies one base off it.

The collaborating institutions used their own protocols to collect whole blood in K2EDTA tubes. For TCRbeta analysis, collaborator samples were shipped as frozen whole blood, as isolated PBMCs, or as DNA extracted from either sample type. The rearrangement joined TRBV3-1 (or the pseudogene TRBV3-2) to TRBJ2-3; the D gene cannot be resolved beyond TRBD1 or TRBD2, each matching 7 bases. Sequenced: peripheral blood. The sequence was collected from a woman aged 55-69 years with active or convalescent COVID-19. CDR3 sequence: CASSKGGGGTQYF. DNA sequence: TGTGCCAGCAGCAAAGGGGGCGGGGGTACGCAGTATTTT.